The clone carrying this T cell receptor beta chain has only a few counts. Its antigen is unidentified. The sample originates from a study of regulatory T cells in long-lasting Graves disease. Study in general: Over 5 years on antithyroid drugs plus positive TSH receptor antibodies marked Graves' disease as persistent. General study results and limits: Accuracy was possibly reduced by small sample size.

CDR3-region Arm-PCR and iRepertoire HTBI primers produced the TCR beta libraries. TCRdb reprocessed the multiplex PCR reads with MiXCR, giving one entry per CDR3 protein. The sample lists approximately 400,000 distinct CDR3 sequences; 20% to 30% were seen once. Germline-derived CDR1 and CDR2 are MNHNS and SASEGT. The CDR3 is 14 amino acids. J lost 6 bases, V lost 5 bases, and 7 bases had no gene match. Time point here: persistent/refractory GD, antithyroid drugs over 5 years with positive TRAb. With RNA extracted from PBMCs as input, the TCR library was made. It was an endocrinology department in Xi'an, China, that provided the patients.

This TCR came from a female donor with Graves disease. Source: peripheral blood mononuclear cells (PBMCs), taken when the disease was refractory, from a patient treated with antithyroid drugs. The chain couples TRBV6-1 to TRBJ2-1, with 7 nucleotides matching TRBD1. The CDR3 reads CASSPTGQGNEQFF. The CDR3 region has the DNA TGTGCCAGCAGTCCGACAGGGCAAGGCAATGAGCAGTTCTTC.